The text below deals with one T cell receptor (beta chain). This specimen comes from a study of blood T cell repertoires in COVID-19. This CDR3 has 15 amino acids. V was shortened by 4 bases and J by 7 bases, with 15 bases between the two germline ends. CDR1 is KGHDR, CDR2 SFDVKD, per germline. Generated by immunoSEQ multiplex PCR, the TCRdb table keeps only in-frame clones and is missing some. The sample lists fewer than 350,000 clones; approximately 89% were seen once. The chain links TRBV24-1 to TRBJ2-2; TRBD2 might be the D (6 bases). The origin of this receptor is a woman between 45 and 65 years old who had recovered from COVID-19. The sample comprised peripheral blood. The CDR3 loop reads CATSDPGSIGGELFF. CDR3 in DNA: TGTGCCACCAGTGACCCCGGGAGTATAGGCGGGGAGCTGTTTTTT.